This T cell receptor beta chain appears in the sequencing data of a study of T cell responses to AZD1222 COVID-19 vaccine. Whole-study results and caveats: Reportedly, close to half of spike-specific TCRs are directed against unmutated variant regions. Spike was spanned by vaccine-associated CD4 TCRs, with dominance at 160-218 and 743-854.

The V segment lost 1 base and the J segment 5 bases; nucleotides outside the gene matches: 7. This CDR3 region has 16 residues. Germline V gives CDR1 KGHSH, CDR2 LQKENI. A remark on this clone: Its antigen is currently unknown.

The assay was immunoSEQ multiplex PCR, and TCRdb's table has in-frame clones only and misses some. In the table there are tens of thousands of clones, around 88% of which are singletons. Analysis merged second doses at about 4 or about 12 weeks. Sequences were derived from peripheral blood, sampled 28 days after the second AZD1222 dose. This clonotype originated in an adult who received the AZD1222 COVID-19 vaccine. The gene calls are TRBV18 and TRBJ1-1; 10 nucleotides align to TRBD1. For the CDR3, the DNA is TGTGCCAGCTCACCACGATCCGGGACAGGGGAAACTGAAGCTTTCTTT. Protein: CASSPRSGTGETEAFF.